The clone carrying this T cell receptor beta chain was found many times. The antigen remains undetermined. V shed 5 bases and J shed 0 bases, with 11 bases lying between them. The germline V gene has CDR1 SGHRS and CDR2 YFSETQ. This CDR3 spans 14 amino acids. The data originate from a study of identical twins. Overall study results and limits: Its conclusions, products of cross-sectional statistical analysis, did not come from following the same donors. Alpha sequences that were out-of-frame and twin-shared showed an excess of low generation probability.

Addition of a universal primer site occurred through template switching, and cDNA carried unique molecular identifiers. Each CDR3 protein gets one entry after TCRdb re-called the 5' RACE reads with MiXCR. Of hundreds of thousands of distinct CDR3 sequences detected, roughly 7.5% appear once; the ten largest clones hold under 6.5%. These data were likewise used in another study, on yellow fever vaccine responses in identical twins.

J is TRBJ1-1 and V is TRBV5-1, with a possible D match to TRBD1 (5 bases). The clonotype was recovered from a woman under 30 in good health. Sequenced sample: CD8+ T cells sorted from blood. Here the CDR3 DNA reads TGCGCCAGCAGTGTGACGGGGCTGAACACTGAAGCTTTCTTT. It is translated as CASSVTGLNTEAFF.